This TCR beta chain was recorded in a study of T cell changes during pregnancy in multiple sclerosis. Germline V gives CDR1 SNHLY, CDR2 FYNNEI. With 2 bases clipped from V and 8 bases from J, the junction kept 5 bases outside the gene matches. This CDR3 has 14 amino acids. Clones were sequenced by immunoSEQ multiplex PCR, and TCRdb holds only the in-frame ones, with some missing. This repertoire shows approximately 70,000 clones, about 94% found once; its top ten account for approximately 1.6%. The sample here was peripheral blood, taken in the first trimester of pregnancy. The genes are TRBV2 and TRBJ1-4, with 7 bases identical to TRBD1. The sequence derives from a female donor in good health, enrolled as a control in a pregnancy study. CDR3 residues: CASSEWTGVEKLFF. In DNA form, the CDR3 reads TGTGCCAGCAGTGAATGGACAGGTGTGGAAAAACTGTTTTTT.